In this sample, the clone carrying this TCR beta chain turned up a few times. In TCRdb, the RT-PCR reads were re-called with MiXCR into one record per CDR3 protein. The profile shows some 550,000 distinct CDR3 sequences, roughly 23% of them singletons. Trimming cost V 5 bases and J 10 bases; bases outside gene matches: 11. The CDR3 runs to 14 residues. These data come from a study of response to subunit inactivated influenza vaccine. The same sample was also used in a study of T cells expressing NK-cell markers. That report adds: The cDNA for TCR beta came from 5'RACE template switching with UMIs. The sequencing cohort of eight donors included seven HCMV-seropositive individuals and one seronegative individual. In several donors, dominant CD3+CD56+NKG2C+ clonotypes ranked among the top 10 CD8+ clonotypes.

Specimen: CD4+ T cells sorted from PBMCs, collected 11 to 12 days after vaccination. The chain combines TRBV12-3 or TRBV12-4 with TRBJ2-1, with TRBD1 matching over 7 bases. This clonotype was sampled from a man aged 45-65 years who received an inactivated influenza vaccine. The CDR3 loop is CASSPQRETGEQFF. DNA of the CDR3: TGTGCCAGCAGTCCCCAAAGAGAGACAGGGGAGCAGTTCTTC.